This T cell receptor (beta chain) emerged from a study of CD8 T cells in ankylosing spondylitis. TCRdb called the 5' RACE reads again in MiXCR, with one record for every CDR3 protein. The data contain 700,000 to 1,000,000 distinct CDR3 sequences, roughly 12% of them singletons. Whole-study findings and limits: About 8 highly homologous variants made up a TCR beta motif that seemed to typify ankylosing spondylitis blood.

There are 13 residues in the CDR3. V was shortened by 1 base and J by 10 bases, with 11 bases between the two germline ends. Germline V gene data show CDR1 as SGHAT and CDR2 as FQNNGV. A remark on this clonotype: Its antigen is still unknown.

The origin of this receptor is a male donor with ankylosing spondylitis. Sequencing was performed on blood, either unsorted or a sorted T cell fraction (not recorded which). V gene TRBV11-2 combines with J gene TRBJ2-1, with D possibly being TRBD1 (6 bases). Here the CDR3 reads CASSLGRGREQFF. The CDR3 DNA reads TGTGCCAGCAGCTTAGGCAGGGGCCGGGAGCAGTTCTTC.